The rows below give T cell receptor beta chains drawn from one sample of a study of OX40 agonist ivuxolimab in advanced cancers. Only in-frame clones appear in the TCRdb table, and some are missing; sequencing was by immunoSEQ multiplex PCR. This sample yields more than 45,000 clones, of which approximately 90% are seen a single time; around 1.5% belongs to the top ten. Sequences were derived from CD4+ or CD8+ T cells sorted from blood, sampled in a trial of the OX40 agonist ivuxolimab. The receptors come from an adult with an advanced solid tumor such as melanoma, head and neck, liver or kidney cancer. CDR3s include the opening cysteine and the closing phenylalanine or tryptophan. The order of the fields is D gene, V gene, clone size, J gene, CDR3 DNA, CDR3 protein. D genes are given only for firm matches. Clone size is shown for a subset of rows, as once, few, many or a class of expanded clone.

D: -; V: TRBV10-3; size: -; J: TRBJ1-1; DNA: TGTGCCATCAGGGGGGCGACAGGTCAAAACACTGAAGCTTTCTTT; CDR3: CAIRGATGQNTEAFF
D: -; V: TRBV4-2; size: -; J: TRBJ1-5; DNA: TGTGCCAGCAGCCAATCAGGTGGCGGACAGCCCCAGCATTTT; CDR3: CASSQSGGGQPQHF
D: -; V: TRBV2; size: few; J: TRBJ1-1; DNA: TGTGCCAGCAGGGCCACAGGGAGGGACACTGAAGCTTTCTTT; CDR3: CASRATGRDTEAFF
D: TRBD1; V: TRBV2; size: -; J: TRBJ2-5; DNA: TGTGCCAGCACCACAGGGGGTCGGGAGACCCAGTACTTC; CDR3: CASTTGGRETQYF
D: -; V: TRBV6-1; size: -; J: TRBJ2-4; DNA: TGTGCCAGCAAAAAGGGGGGGGGCGGATCGGACATTCAGTACTTC; CDR3: CASKKGGGGSDIQYF
D: -; V: TRBV15; size: -; J: TRBJ2-7; DNA: TGTGCCACCAGCAGAGTAGGTCAGGGGACCTACGAGCAGTACTTC; CDR3: CATSRVGQGTYEQYF
D: -; V: TRBV28; size: -; J: TRBJ1-3; DNA: TGTGCCAGCAGTTTATCGACAGGAAGGCGACTCGGAAACACCATATATTTT; CDR3: CASSLSTGRRLGNTIYF
D: TRBD1; V: TRBV5-1; size: -; J: TRBJ1-1; DNA: TGCGCCAGCAGGTCAGACAGGGGGAACACTGAAGCTTTCTTT; CDR3: CASRSDRGNTEAFF
D: TRBD2; V: TRBV29-1; size: -; J: TRBJ2-1; DNA: TGCAGCGTTCCGGGACTAGCGGGGGGTTCGGAGAGCTCCTACAATGAGCAGTTCTTC; CDR3: CSVPGLAGGSESSYNEQFF
D: TRBD1; V: TRBV5-4; size: -; J: TRBJ1-1; DNA: TGTGCCAGCAGCTTAAACAGGGGGATGAACACTGAAGCTTTCTTT; CDR3: CASSLNRGMNTEAFF
D: -; V: TRBV5-8; size: -; J: TRBJ2-2; DNA: TGTGCCAGCAGCTTGGCTCTGGGAACCGGGGAGCTGTTTTTT; CDR3: CASSLALGTGELFF
D: TRBD1; V: TRBV5-1; size: -; J: TRBJ2-3; DNA: TGCGCCAGCAGCTTGGCCGCTGGACAGGGGGCGGATACGCAGTATTTT; CDR3: CASSLAAGQGADTQYF
D: -; V: TRBV11-2; size: -; J: TRBJ2-1; DNA: TGTGCCAGCAGCCTCAGGAGGGGACAGTACAATGAGCAGTTCTTC; CDR3: CASSLRRGQYNEQFF
D: TRBD1; V: TRBV27; size: -; J: TRBJ1-1; DNA: TGTGCCACCGTCCCCCGGACAGGGGCTCTGAACACTGAAGCTTTCTTT; CDR3: CATVPRTGALNTEAFF
D: -; V: TRBV4-1; size: -; J: TRBJ1-5; DNA: TGCGCCAGCAGCCTGACTCAGGGAGGCAATCAGCCCCAGCATTTT; CDR3: CASSLTQGGNQPQHF
D: -; V: TRBV6-6; size: -; J: TRBJ1-1; DNA: TGTGCCAGCAGTATCTCCGAGGGAAACACTGAAGCTTTCTTT; CDR3: CASSISEGNTEAFF
D: -; V: TRBV19; size: -; J: TRBJ1-1; DNA: TGTGCCAGTAGTACTGACTGGGGAGGGACTGAAGCTTTCTTT; CDR3: CASSTDWGGTEAFF
D: -; V: TRBV19; size: -; J: TRBJ1-2; DNA: TGTGCCAGTAGTGTGGAGCTCAAATATGGCTACACCTTC; CDR3: CASSVELKYGYTF
D: TRBD2; V: TRBV9; size: -; J: TRBJ2-7; DNA: TGTGCCAGCAGCGACGGACTAGCCTACGAGCAGTACTTC; CDR3: CASSDGLAYEQYF
D: -; V: TRBV18; size: -; J: TRBJ2-2; DNA: TGTGCCAGCTCATCTACGTACAGCGGGGAGCTGTTTTTT; CDR3: CASSSTYSGELFF
D: -; V: TRBV2; size: once; J: TRBJ2-6; DNA: TGTGCCAGCAGTGAGTCGCTCTCTGGGGCCAACGTCCTGACTTTC; CDR3: CASSESLSGANVLTF
D: TRBD2; V: TRBV27; size: -; J: TRBJ2-1; DNA: TGTGCCAGCAGTTCGCATGGGACTAGCGGGAGGGGCCATGAGCAGTTCTTC; CDR3: CASSSHGTSGRGHEQFF
D: -; V: TRBV10-3; size: once; J: TRBJ2-7; DNA: TGTGCCATCAGTGAGACTAGCCAATCCTACGAGCAGTACTTC; CDR3: CAISETSQSYEQYF
D: TRBD1; V: TRBV6-6; size: -; J: TRBJ1-5; DNA: TGTGCCAGCAGTAATGGACAGGGCAATCAGCCCCAGCATTTT; CDR3: CASSNGQGNQPQHF
D: -; V: TRBV2; size: once; J: TRBJ2-7; DNA: TGTGCCAGCAGGTACCGGGACTTGAGCTACGAGCAGTACTTC; CDR3: CASRYRDLSYEQYF
D: -; V: TRBV19; size: -; J: TRBJ1-5; DNA: TGTGCCAGTAGTACGGGGAATCAGCCCCAGCATTTT; CDR3: CASSTGNQPQHF
D: TRBD1; V: TRBV30; size: -; J: TRBJ1-1; DNA: TGTGCCCAAACCCGGGACAGCCAACCTGAAGCTTTCTTT; CDR3: CAQTRDSQPEAFF
D: -; V: TRBV7-9; size: -; J: TRBJ2-3; DNA: TGTGCCAGCAGCTTAGGCAGGACGGTTGCAGATACGCAGTATTTT; CDR3: CASSLGRTVADTQYF
D: TRBD1; V: TRBV5-1; size: -; J: TRBJ1-4; DNA: TGCGCCAGCAGCTCCTCGGACAGGGTGATAGGTGAAAAACTGTTTTTT; CDR3: CASSSSDRVIGEKLFF
D: -; V: TRBV11-3; size: -; J: TRBJ2-1; DNA: TGTGCCAGCAGCTTACGGTGGGACCACGGGCGGAACGAGCAGTTCTTC; CDR3: CASSLRWDHGRNEQFF
D: -; V: TRBV7-9; size: -; J: TRBJ1-5; DNA: TGTGCCAGCAGCCCCGTAGGAGCGAATCAGCCCCAGCATTTT; CDR3: CASSPVGANQPQHF
D: -; V: TRBV6-4; size: -; J: TRBJ1-1; DNA: TGTGCCAGCAGTGATCGGCGGACTGCATGGAACACTGAAGCTTTCTTT; CDR3: CASSDRRTAWNTEAFF
D: TRBD1; V: TRBV5-1; size: -; J: TRBJ2-1; DNA: TGCGCCAGCAGCTTGGCCGGACAGGGTAGGAACACCTACAATGAGCAGTTCTTC; CDR3: CASSLAGQGRNTYNEQFF
D: -; V: TRBV5-1; size: -; J: TRBJ2-1; DNA: TGCGCCAGCAGCTTATTAGCGAATGAGCAGTTCTTC; CDR3: CASSLLANEQFF
D: TRBD1; V: TRBV6-1; size: -; J: TRBJ1-2; DNA: TGTGCCAGCAGTGAAAGGGGGGGCAGGGGGATCTATGGCTACACCTTC; CDR3: CASSERGGRGIYGYTF
D: TRBD2; V: TRBV5-4; size: -; J: TRBJ2-3; DNA: TGTGCCAGCAGCGCGGCCGCGGGAGATACGGATACGCAGTATTTT; CDR3: CASSAAAGDTDTQYF
D: -; V: TRBV4-1; size: -; J: TRBJ1-1; DNA: TGCGCCAGCAGCCAAAGTCGGGTCTCCCGGAACACTGAAGCTTTCTTT; CDR3: CASSQSRVSRNTEAFF
D: -; V: TRBV9; size: -; J: TRBJ2-2; DNA: TGTGCCAGCAGCGTAGTCAACGCCGGGGAGCTGTTTTTT; CDR3: CASSVVNAGELFF
D: TRBD1; V: TRBV6-5; size: -; J: TRBJ1-1; DNA: TGTGCCAGCAGTTCAACATCAGGGGGCACTGAAGCTTTCTTT; CDR3: CASSSTSGGTEAFF
D: -; V: TRBV5-1; size: -; J: TRBJ1-4; DNA: TGCGCCAGCAGCTTGGAGAGGAATGAAAAACTGTTTTTT; CDR3: CASSLERNEKLFF
D: -; V: TRBV11-2; size: -; J: TRBJ2-3; DNA: TGTGCCAGCAGCCAAGTGGCGGGGTCCACAGATACGCAGTATTTT; CDR3: CASSQVAGSTDTQYF
D: -; V: TRBV2; size: -; J: TRBJ2-3; DNA: TGTGCCAGCAGTGCCACCAGGGACGCAGATACGCAGTATTTT; CDR3: CASSATRDADTQYF
D: -; V: TRBV6-5; size: -; J: TRBJ1-4; DNA: TGTGCCAGCAGTTACACCGTTGAGGGTGGCGAAAAACTGTTTTTT; CDR3: CASSYTVEGGEKLFF
D: -; V: TRBV6-4; size: -; J: TRBJ1-1; DNA: TGTGCCAGCAGTGCGGGGGGGGTCACTGAAGCTTTCTTT; CDR3: CASSAGGVTEAFF
D: -; V: TRBV27; size: -; J: TRBJ1-2; DNA: TGTGCCAGCAGTTTATACCCAGGGATCAAGGCCAGCTATGGCTACACCTTC; CDR3: CASSLYPGIKASYGYTF
D: -; V: TRBV5-1; size: -; J: TRBJ2-3; DNA: TGCGCCAGCAGCTACAGCGGTAGCACAGATACGCAGTATTTT; CDR3: CASSYSGSTDTQYF
D: TRBD2; V: TRBV12-5; size: -; J: TRBJ2-2; DNA: TGTGCTAGTGGTTTTACTAGCGGGAGAGCCACCGGGGAGCTGTTTTTT; CDR3: CASGFTSGRATGELFF
D: -; V: TRBV5-6; size: -; J: TRBJ2-7; DNA: TGTGCCAGCAGCTTATACGGAAGGCCTTGGGAGCAGTACTTC; CDR3: CASSLYGRPWEQYF
D: -; V: TRBV11-1; size: -; J: TRBJ2-4; DNA: TGTGCCAGCAGCTTAAGCATAGCCAAAAACATTCAGTACTTC; CDR3: CASSLSIAKNIQYF
D: TRBD1; V: TRBV2; size: -; J: TRBJ2-7; DNA: TGTGCCAGCAGGGGGGACAGGGGCGAGCAGTACTTC; CDR3: CASRGDRGEQYF
D: TRBD2; V: TRBV28; size: -; J: TRBJ2-3; DNA: TGTGCCAGCAGTTTACCTCTAGCGGGGGTAGATACGCAGTATTTT; CDR3: CASSLPLAGVDTQYF
D: -; V: TRBV5-1; size: -; J: TRBJ2-1; DNA: TGCGCCAGCAGCTTGGGCCCTATAAATGAGCAGTTCTTC; CDR3: CASSLGPINEQFF